The clone carrying this T cell receptor beta chain was found a few times. Some clones are missing from TCRdb's copy, which holds only in-frame ones; the method was immunoSEQ multiplex PCR. The repertoire consists of about 61,000 clones, with 85% to 90% occurring once and the leading ten covering almost 0.9%. The sample comes from a study of T cell changes during pregnancy in multiple sclerosis. The CDR3 extends over 13 amino acids. Trimming cost V 4 bases and J 8 bases, with 11 bases left between them. Germline loops: CDR1 SNHLY, CDR2 FYNNEI. Specimen: peripheral blood, collected in the first trimester of pregnancy. The chain recombines TRBV2 with TRBJ1-4, with D unresolved. The source is a female donor in good health, enrolled as a control in a pregnancy study. The CDR3, as DNA: TGTGCCAGCAGTGGCAGGCAAAAGGAAAAACTGTTTTTT. It is translated as CASSGRQKEKLFF.